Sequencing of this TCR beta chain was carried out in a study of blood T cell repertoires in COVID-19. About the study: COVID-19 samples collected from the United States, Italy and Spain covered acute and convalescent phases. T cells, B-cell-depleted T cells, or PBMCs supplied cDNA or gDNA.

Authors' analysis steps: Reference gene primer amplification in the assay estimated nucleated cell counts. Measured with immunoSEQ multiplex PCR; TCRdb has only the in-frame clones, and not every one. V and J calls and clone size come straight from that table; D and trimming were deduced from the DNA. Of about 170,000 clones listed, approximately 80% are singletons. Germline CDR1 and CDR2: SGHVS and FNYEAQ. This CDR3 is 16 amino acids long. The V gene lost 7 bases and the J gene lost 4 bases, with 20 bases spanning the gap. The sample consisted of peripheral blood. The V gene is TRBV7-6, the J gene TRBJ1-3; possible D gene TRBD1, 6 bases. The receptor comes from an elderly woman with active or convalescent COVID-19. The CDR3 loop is CASNNFPRTEGNTIYF. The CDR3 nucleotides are TGTGCCAGCAACAACTTCCCAAGGACAGAAGGAAACACCATATATTTT.